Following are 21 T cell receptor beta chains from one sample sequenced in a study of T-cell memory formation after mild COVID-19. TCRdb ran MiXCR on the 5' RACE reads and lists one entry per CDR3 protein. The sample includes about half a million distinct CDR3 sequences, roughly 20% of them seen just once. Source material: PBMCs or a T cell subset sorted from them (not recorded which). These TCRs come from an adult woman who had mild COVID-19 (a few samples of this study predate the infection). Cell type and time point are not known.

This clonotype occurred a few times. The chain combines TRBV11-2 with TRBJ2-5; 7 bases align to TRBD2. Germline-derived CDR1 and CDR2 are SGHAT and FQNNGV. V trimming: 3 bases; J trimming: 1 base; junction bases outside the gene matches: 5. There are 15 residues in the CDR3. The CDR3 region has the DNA TGTGCCAGCAGCTTGGCTAGCGGACCCCAAGAGACCCAGTACTTC. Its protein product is CASSLASGPQETQYF.

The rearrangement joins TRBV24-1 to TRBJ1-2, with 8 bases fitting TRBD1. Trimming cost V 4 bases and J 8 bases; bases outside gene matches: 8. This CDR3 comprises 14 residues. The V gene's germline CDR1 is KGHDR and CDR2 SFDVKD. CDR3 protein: CATSEGPRTGGYTF. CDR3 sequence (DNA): TGTGCCACCAGTGAAGGCCCCAGGACAGGGGGCTACACCTTC.

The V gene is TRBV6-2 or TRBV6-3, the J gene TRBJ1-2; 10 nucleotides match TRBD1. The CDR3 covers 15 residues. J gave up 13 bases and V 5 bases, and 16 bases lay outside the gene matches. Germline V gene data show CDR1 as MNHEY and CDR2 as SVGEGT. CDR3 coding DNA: TGTGCCAGCAGTGCCGGGACAGGGGTACCTCGTCGTTGCACCTTC. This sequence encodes CASSAGTGVPRRCTF.

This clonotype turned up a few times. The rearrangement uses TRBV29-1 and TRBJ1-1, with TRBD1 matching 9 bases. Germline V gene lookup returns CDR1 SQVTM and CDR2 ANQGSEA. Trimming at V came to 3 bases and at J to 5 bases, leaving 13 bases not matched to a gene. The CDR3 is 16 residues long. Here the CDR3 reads CSVEGFRDRVWTEAFF. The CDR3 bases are TGCAGCGTTGAGGGGTTCCGGGACAGGGTTTGGACTGAAGCTTTCTTT.

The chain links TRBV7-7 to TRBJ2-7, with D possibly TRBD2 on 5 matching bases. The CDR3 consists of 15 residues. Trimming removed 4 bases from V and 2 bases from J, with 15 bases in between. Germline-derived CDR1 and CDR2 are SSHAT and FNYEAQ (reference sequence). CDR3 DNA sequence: TGTGCCAGCAGCTACCTCTTTGGGGAGACCTACGAGCAGTACTTC. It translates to CASSYLFGETYEQYF.

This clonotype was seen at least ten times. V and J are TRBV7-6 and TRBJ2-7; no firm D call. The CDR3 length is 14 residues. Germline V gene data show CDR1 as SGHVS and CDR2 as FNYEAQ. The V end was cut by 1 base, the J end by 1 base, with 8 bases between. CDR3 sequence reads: CASSLGDGSYEQYF. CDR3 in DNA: TGTGCCAGCAGCTTAGGAGACGGATCCTACGAGCAGTACTTC.

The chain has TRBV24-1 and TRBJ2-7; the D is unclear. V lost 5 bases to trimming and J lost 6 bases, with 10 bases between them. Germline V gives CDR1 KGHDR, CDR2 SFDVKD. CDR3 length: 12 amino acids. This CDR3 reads CATSGTIGEQYF. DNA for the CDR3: TGTGCCACCAGTGGGACCATAGGCGAGCAGTACTTC.

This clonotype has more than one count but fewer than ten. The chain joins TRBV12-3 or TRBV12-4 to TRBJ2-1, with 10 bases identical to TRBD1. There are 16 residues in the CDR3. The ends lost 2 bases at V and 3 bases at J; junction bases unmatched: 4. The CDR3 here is CASSLLGQGRYNEQFF. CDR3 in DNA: TGTGCCAGCAGTTTACTGGGACAGGGGCGCTACAATGAGCAGTTCTTC.

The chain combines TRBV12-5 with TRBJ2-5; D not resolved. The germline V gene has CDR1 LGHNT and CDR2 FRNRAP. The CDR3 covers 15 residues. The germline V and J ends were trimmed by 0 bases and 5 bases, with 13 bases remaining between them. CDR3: CASGLVSLGTETQYF. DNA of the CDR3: TGTGCTAGTGGTTTGGTATCGCTGGGAACGGAGACCCAGTACTTC.

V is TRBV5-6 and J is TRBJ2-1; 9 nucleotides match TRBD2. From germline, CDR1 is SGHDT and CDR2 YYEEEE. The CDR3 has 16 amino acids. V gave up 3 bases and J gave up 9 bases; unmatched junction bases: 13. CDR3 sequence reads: CASSSLGTSLGGEQFF. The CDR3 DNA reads TGTGCCAGCAGCTCACTCGGGACTAGCCTAGGCGGTGAGCAGTTCTTC.

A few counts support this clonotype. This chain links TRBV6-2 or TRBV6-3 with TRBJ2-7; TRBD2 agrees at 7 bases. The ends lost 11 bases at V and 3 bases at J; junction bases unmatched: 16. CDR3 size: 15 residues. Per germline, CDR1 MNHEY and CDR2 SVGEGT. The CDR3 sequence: CAGTTDGTNLYEQYF. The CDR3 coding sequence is TGTGCCGGAACCACCGACGGGACTAACCTCTACGAGCAGTACTTC.

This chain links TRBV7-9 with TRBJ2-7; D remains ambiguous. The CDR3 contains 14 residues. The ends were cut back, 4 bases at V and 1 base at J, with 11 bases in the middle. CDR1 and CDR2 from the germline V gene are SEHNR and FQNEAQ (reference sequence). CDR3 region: CASSSSVRSYEQYF. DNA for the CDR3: TGTGCCAGCAGCTCTTCGGTTAGGTCCTACGAGCAGTACTTC. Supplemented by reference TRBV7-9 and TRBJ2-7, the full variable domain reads DTGVSQNPRHKITKRGQNVTFRCDPISEHNRLYWYRQTLGQGPEFLTYFQNEAQLEKSRLLSDRFSAERPKGSFSTLEIQRTEQGDSAMYLCASSSSVRSYEQYFGPGTRLTVT.

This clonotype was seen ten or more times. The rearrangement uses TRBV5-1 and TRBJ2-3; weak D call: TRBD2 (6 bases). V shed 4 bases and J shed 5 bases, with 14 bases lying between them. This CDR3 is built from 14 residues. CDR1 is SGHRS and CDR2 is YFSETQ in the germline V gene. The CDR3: CASSPGLSRDTQYF. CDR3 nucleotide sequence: TGCGCCAGCAGCCCAGGACTAAGTAGAGATACGCAGTATTTT.

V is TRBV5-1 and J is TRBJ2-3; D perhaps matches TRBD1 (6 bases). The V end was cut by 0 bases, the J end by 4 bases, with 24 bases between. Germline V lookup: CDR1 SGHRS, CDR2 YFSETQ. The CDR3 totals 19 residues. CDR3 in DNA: TGCGCCAGCAGCTTGGCCGCGACAGGAAACCTGGGTGGTCCAGATACGCAGTATTTT. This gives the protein CASSLAATGNLGGPDTQYF. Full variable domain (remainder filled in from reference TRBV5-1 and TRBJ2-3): KAGVTQTPRYLIKTRGQQVTLSCSPISGHRSVSWYQQTPGQGLQFLFEYFSETQRNKGNFPGRFSGRQFSNSRSEMNVSTLELGDSALYLCASSLAATGNLGGPDTQYFGPGTRLTVL.

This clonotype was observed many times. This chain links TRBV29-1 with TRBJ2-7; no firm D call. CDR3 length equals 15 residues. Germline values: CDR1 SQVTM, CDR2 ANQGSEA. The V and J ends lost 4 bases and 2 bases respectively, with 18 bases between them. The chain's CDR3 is CSVGSLGQRAYEQYF. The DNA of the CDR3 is TGCAGCGTTGGGAGCCTGGGCCAGAGAGCCTACGAGCAGTACTTC.

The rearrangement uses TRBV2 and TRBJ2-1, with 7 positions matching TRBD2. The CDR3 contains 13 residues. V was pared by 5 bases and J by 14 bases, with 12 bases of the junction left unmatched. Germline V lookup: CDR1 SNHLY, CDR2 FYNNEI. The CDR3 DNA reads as TGTGCCAGCAGTTCATTACAGGTTCGGGAGGAGTTCTTC. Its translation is CASSSLQVREEFF.

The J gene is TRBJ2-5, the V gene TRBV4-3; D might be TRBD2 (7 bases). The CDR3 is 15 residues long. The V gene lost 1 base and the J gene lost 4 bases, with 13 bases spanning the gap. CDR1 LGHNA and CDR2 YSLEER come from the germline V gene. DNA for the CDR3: TGCGCCAGCAGCCAAGGGGTTAGGGGGGGAGAGACCCAGTACTTC. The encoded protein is CASSQGVRGGETQYF.

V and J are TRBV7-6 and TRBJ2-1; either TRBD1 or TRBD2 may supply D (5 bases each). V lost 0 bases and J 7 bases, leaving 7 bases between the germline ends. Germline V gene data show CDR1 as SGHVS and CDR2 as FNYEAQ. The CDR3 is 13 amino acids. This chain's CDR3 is CASSLAEGNEQFF. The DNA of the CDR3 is TGTGCCAGCAGCTTAGCTGAGGGGAATGAGCAGTTCTTC.

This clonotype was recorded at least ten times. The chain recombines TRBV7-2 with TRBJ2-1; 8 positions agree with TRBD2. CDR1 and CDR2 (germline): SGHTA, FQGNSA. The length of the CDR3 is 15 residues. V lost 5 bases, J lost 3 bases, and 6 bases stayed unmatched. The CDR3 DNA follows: TGTGCCAGCAGCCCCACCGGGACTAGCTACAATGAGCAGTTCTTC. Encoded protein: CASSPTGTSYNEQFF.

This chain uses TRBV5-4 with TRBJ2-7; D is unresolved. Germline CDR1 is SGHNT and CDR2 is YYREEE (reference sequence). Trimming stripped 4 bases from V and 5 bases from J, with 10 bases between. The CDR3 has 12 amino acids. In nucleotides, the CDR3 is TGTGCCAGCAGCCCTGGGCCAAACGAGCAGTACTTC. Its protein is CASSPGPNEQYF.

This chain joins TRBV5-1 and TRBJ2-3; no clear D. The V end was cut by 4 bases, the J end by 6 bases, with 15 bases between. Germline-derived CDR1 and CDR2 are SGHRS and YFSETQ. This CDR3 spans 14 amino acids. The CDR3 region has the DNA TGCGCCAGCAGCCTTACAGTGTCCCCGGATACGCAGTATTTT. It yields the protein CASSLTVSPDTQYF. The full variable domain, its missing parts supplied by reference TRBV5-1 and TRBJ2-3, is KAGVTQTPRYLIKTRGQQVTLSCSPISGHRSVSWYQQTPGQGLQFLFEYFSETQRNKGNFPGRFSGRQFSNSRSEMNVSTLELGDSALYLCASSLTVSPDTQYFGPGTRLTVL.